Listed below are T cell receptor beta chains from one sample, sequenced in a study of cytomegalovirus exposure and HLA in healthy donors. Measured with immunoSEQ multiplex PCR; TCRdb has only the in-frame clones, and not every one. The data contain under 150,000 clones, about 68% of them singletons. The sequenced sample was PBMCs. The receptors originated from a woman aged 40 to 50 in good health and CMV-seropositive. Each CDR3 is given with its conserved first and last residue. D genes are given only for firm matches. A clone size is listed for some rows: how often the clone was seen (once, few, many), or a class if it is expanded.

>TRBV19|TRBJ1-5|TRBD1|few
CASSEEGAIWSNQPQHF
TGTGCCAGTAGCGAGGAGGGGGCTATATGGAGCAATCAGCCCCAGCATTTT
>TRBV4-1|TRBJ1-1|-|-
CASSQDWEGITEAFF
TGCGCCAGCAGCCAAGATTGGGAGGGGATAACTGAAGCTTTCTTT
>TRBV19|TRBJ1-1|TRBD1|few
CASSIVGGSDEAFF
TGTGCCAGTAGTATAGTAGGGGGCTCGGACGAAGCTTTCTTT
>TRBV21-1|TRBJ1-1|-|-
CASSQRGVGEAFF
TGTGCCAGCAGCCAAAGAGGAGTCGGTGAAGCTTTCTTT
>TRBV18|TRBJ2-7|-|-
CASRVGANNYEQYF
TGTGCCAGCCGCGTGGGGGCTAACAACTACGAGCAGTACTTC
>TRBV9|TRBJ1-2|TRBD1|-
CASSPISGQGSNYGYTF
TGTGCCAGCAGCCCAATCTCTGGACAGGGGTCGAACTATGGCTACACCTTC
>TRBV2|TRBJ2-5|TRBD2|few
CASSALSGGRAVGETQYF
TGTGCCAGCAGTGCCTTATCGGGCGGGAGGGCGGTAGGAGAGACCCAGTACTTC
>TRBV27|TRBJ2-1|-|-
CASSPRVWFAYNEQFF
TGTGCCAGCAGTCCAAGAGTATGGTTCGCCTACAATGAGCAGTTCTTC
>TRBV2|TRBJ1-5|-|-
CASSVRSGINQPQHF
TGTGCCAGCAGTGTTCGTTCGGGGATCAATCAGCCCCAGCATTTT
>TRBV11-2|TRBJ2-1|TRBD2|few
CASSRAGGPSEQFF
TGTGCCAGCAGCCGGGCGGGAGGCCCGAGTGAGCAGTTCTTC
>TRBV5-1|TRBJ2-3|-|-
CASSLSGGIPQYF
TGCGCCAGCAGCTTGAGTGGAGGAATACCGCAGTATTTT
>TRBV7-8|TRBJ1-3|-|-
CASSLGRSSGNTIYF
TGTGCCAGCAGCTTAGGCAGAAGCTCTGGAAACACCATATATTTT
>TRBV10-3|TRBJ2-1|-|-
CAISQLRAGNNEQFF
TGTGCCATCAGCCAACTACGGGCAGGGAACAATGAGCAGTTCTTC
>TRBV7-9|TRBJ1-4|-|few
CSSSLGLDRINEKLFF
TGTTCCAGCAGCTTAGGGCTCGACAGGATTAATGAAAAACTGTTTTTT
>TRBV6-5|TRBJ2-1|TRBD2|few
CASSKESGGYNEQFF
TGTGCCAGCAGTAAGGAAAGCGGGGGTTACAATGAGCAGTTCTTC
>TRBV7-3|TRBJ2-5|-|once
CASSQKYIQDRRDYPQETQYF
TGTGCCAGCAGCCAGAAATATATACAGGACAGACGGGACTACCCCCAAGAGACCCAGTACTTC
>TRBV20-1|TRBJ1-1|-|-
CSARFSTEAFF
TGCAGTGCGAGGTTCAGCACTGAAGCTTTCTTT